These T cell receptor beta chains were read from a single sample in a study of siplizumab effects on memory and regulatory T cells. Some clones are missing from TCRdb's copy, which holds only in-frame ones; the method was immunoSEQ multiplex PCR. The sample yields approximately 100,000 clones, 94% seen once. Specimen: Tregs sorted from blood. Receptors originate from a human donor in good health. The CDR3 runs from the conserved cysteine through the conserved F or W. D genes are given only for firm matches. Clone sizes are given selectively: once, few, many, or a class where the clone is expanded.

size	V	length	J	D	CDR3	DNA
.	TRBV6-5	14	TRBJ1-6	TRBD1	CASSRTGDNSPLHF	TGTGCCAGCAGCCGAACAGGGGACAATTCACCCCTCCACTTT
.	TRBV2	13	TRBJ1-3	.	CARRPSAGNTIYF	TGTGCCAGAAGGCCCTCCGCTGGAAACACCATATATTTT
.	TRBV5-1	16	TRBJ2-7	TRBD1	CASSPGWTGDSYEQYF	TGCGCCAGCAGCCCCGGCTGGACAGGGGACTCCTACGAGCAGTACTTC
few	TRBV10-3	13	TRBJ2-3	.	CAISEGNTDTQYF	TGTGCCATCAGTGAGGGGAACACAGATACGCAGTATTTT
.	TRBV7-9	15	TRBJ1-5	.	CASSLDQTPNQPQHF	TGTGCCAGCAGCTTAGATCAGACCCCAAATCAGCCCCAGCATTTT
.	TRBV4-1	19	TRBJ2-1	TRBD2	CASSLAPPAGGPGYNEQFF	TGCGCCAGCAGCCTAGCACCCCCGGCGGGAGGGCCCGGGTACAATGAGCAGTTCTTC
.	TRBV6-1	13	TRBJ1-1	.	CASSTEMNTEAFF	TGTGCCAGCAGTACAGAGATGAACACTGAAGCTTTCTTT
.	TRBV14	17	TRBJ2-1	.	CASSQSLMDPSYNEQFF	TGTGCCAGCAGCCAGTCCTTGATGGACCCTTCCTACAATGAGCAGTTCTTC
.	TRBV18	18	TRBJ2-5	TRBD2	CASSPGVLAGGPKETQYF	TGTGCCAGCTCACCTGGAGTATTAGCGGGAGGGCCTAAGGAGACCCAGTACTTC
once	TRBV10-2	14	TRBJ1-1	.	CASLTAFENTEAFF	TGCGCCAGCTTGACAGCTTTTGAGAACACTGAAGCTTTCTTT
.	TRBV2	17	TRBJ2-1	.	CASTRDFPPLSYNEQFF	TGTGCCAGCACCCGGGACTTCCCCCCCCTCTCCTACAATGAGCAGTTCTTC
.	TRBV29-1	13	TRBJ2-1	.	CSVEGEGYNEQFF	TGCAGCGTTGAAGGCGAGGGATACAATGAGCAGTTCTTC
.	TRBV7-9	18	TRBJ2-6	TRBD2	CASSFHRLAGAGANVLTF	TGTGCCAGCAGCTTTCATCGCCTAGCGGGAGCTGGGGCCAACGTCCTGACTTTC
.	TRBV11-2	19	TRBJ2-5	TRBD2	CASSYPSGLAGGPGETQYF	TGTGCCAGCAGTTACCCCTCGGGACTAGCGGGAGGGCCGGGTGAGACCCAGTACTTC
.	TRBV27	15	TRBJ1-4	.	CASSFYGVTNEKLFF	TGTGCCAGCAGTTTTTACGGGGTGACTAATGAAAAACTGTTTTTT
.	TRBV19	14	TRBJ2-6	.	CASSIAVGANVLTF	TGTGCCAGTAGTATAGCGGTAGGGGCCAACGTCCTGACTTTC
.	TRBV28	14	TRBJ1-2	.	CASSSPRTNYGYTF	TGTGCCAGCAGTTCCCCCAGGACTAACTATGGCTACACCTTC
.	TRBV7-2	17	TRBJ2-7	TRBD1	CAISRGPNNPLSYEQYF	TGTGCCATCAGCAGGGGGCCTAACAACCCGCTCTCCTACGAGCAGTACTTC
.	TRBV7-3	13	TRBJ1-1	.	CASSQRFGTEAFF	TGTGCCAGCAGCCAACGGTTCGGGACTGAAGCTTTCTTT
.	TRBV18	15	TRBJ2-3	.	CASSERGGSTDTQYF	TGTGCCAGCTCAGAAAGGGGTGGCTCCACAGATACGCAGTATTTT
once	TRBV5-1	14	TRBJ1-1	.	CASSRGPMNTEAFF	TGCGCCAGCAGCCGCGGGCCAATGAACACTGAAGCTTTCTTT
.	TRBV7-2	14	TRBJ2-7	.	CASSSLRRSIGQYF	TGTGCCAGCAGCTCGCTGAGACGGTCGATTGGGCAGTACTTC
.	TRBV18	13	TRBJ2-1	.	CASSVNQGNEQFF	TGTGCCAGCTCAGTTAACCAGGGGAATGAGCAGTTCTTC
.	TRBV5-1	12	TRBJ2-7	.	CASSLGGYEQYF	TGCGCCAGCAGCCTCGGTGGATACGAGCAGTACTTC
.	TRBV9	15	TRBJ1-4	.	CASSKGPSTNEKLFF	TGTGCCAGCAGCAAAGGACCGTCAACTAATGAAAAACTGTTTTTT
.	TRBV11-2	19	TRBJ2-6	.	CASSLGGMGSPSGANVLTF	TGTGCCAGCAGCTTAGGGGGAATGGGCAGCCCCTCTGGGGCCAACGTCCTGACTTTC
.	TRBV11-3	15	TRBJ2-7	.	CASSLDGPRMNEQYF	TGTGCCAGCAGCTTAGATGGACCCCGCATGAACGAGCAGTACTTC
.	TRBV30	13	TRBJ1-6	.	CAWSVSSGSPLHF	TGTGCCTGGAGTGTATCATCTGGTTCACCCCTCCACTTT
.	TRBV5-1	13	TRBJ1-2	TRBD1	CASSLEGGAGYTF	TGCGCCAGCAGCTTGGAAGGGGGCGCTGGCTACACCTTC
.	TRBV27	17	TRBJ1-2	.	CASSRLQGGTTNYGYTF	TGTGCCAGCAGCCGCCTTCAAGGGGGGACCACTAACTATGGCTACACCTTC
.	TRBV4-1	12	TRBJ2-1	.	CASSPSPHEQFF	TGCGCCAGCAGCCCCTCCCCCCATGAGCAGTTCTTC
.	TRBV10-1	15	TRBJ2-3	TRBD2	CASSESGLAGDTQYF	TGCGCCAGCAGTGAGTCCGGACTAGCAGGCGATACGCAGTATTTT
.	TRBV5-1	17	TRBJ2-1	.	CASSLGRSGTGSDEQFF	TGCGCCAGCAGCTTGGGTCGTTCTGGGACGGGAAGTGATGAGCAGTTCTTC
.	TRBV9	9	TRBJ2-7	.	CASPYEQYF	TGTGCCAGCCCCTACGAGCAGTACTTC
.	TRBV5-1	13	TRBJ1-2	TRBD1	CASSPGQGGGYTF	TGCGCCAGCAGCCCCGGACAGGGCGGGGGCTACACCTTC
.	TRBV5-1	15	TRBJ2-7	TRBD2	CASSSSGSEVYEQYF	TGCGCCAGCAGCTCTAGCGGGAGTGAAGTCTACGAGCAGTACTTC
.	TRBV18	15	TRBJ1-1	.	CASSPIQGRNTEAFF	TGTGCCAGCTCACCAATCCAGGGTAGGAACACTGAAGCTTTCTTT
.	TRBV28	15	TRBJ2-7	.	CASSFAGQRAYEQYF	TGTGCCAGCAGTTTCGCGGGGCAAAGGGCCTACGAGCAGTACTTC
.	TRBV5-1	15	TRBJ2-2	.	CASSLELWGTGELFF	TGCGCCAGCAGCTTGGAACTTTGGGGGACCGGGGAGCTGTTTTTT
.	TRBV11-2	16	TRBJ2-7	TRBD1	CASSSYTTGADYEQYF	TGTGCCAGCAGCTCATACACTACAGGGGCCGACTACGAGCAGTACTTC
few	TRBV18	17	TRBJ2-1	TRBD2	CASSPPYGLAGVNEQFF	TGTGCCAGCTCACCACCGTATGGACTAGCGGGGGTGAATGAGCAGTTCTTC
.	TRBV23-1	11	TRBJ2-2	.	CASRGWVELFF	TGCGCCAGCCGGGGTTGGGTGGAGCTGTTTTTT
.	TRBV5-6	14	TRBJ1-1	.	CASSLGGLRGQAFF	TGTGCCAGCAGCTTGGGGGGGCTGCGGGGACAAGCTTTCTTT
.	TRBV9	17	TRBJ1-1	TRBD1	CASSVGPGGDFNTEAFF	TGTGCCAGCAGCGTAGGCCCAGGGGGCGATTTTAACACTGAAGCTTTCTTT
.	TRBV30	11	TRBJ2-7	.	CAWSAPYEQYF	TGTGCCTGGAGTGCCCCCTACGAGCAGTACTTC
once	TRBV4-2	18	TRBJ2-5	TRBD2	CASSQDLGTGGSLETQYF	TGTGCCAGCAGCCAAGACCTTGGGACGGGAGGTTCCCTAGAGACCCAGTACTTC
.	TRBV6-5	15	TRBJ2-7	TRBD2	CASRPSGMGGSRQYF	TGTGCCAGCAGACCCAGCGGGATGGGGGGAAGTAGGCAGTACTTC
once	TRBV7-3	15	TRBJ2-5	.	CASSLIPTGQETQYF	TGTGCCAGCAGCTTAATCCCCACAGGCCAGGAGACCCAGTACTTC
.	TRBV19	18	TRBJ1-5	.	CASSQDIRISFGNQPQHF	TGTGCCAGTAGTCAGGACATCCGGATTTCCTTTGGCAATCAGCCCCAGCATTTT
.	TRBV7-9	15	TRBJ1-5	.	CASSVEQGSNQPQHF	TGTGCCAGCAGCGTCGAACAGGGATCGAATCAGCCCCAGCATTTT
once	TRBV7-2	16	TRBJ1-5	.	CASSLRGDTLNQPQHF	TGTGCCAGCAGCTTACGGGGAGACACGTTGAATCAGCCCCAGCATTTT
.	TRBV2	13	TRBJ1-5	.	CASIQGRNQPQHF	TGTGCCAGCATCCAAGGGCGCAATCAGCCCCAGCATTTT
.	TRBV5-5	13	TRBJ1-2	.	CASSSGTLYGYTF	TGTGCCAGCAGCTCCGGGACTCTCTATGGCTACACCTTC
once	TRBV14	15	TRBJ1-4	.	CASSQDFELQRKLFF	TGTGCCAGCAGCCAAGATTTCGAGCTCCAAAGGAAACTGTTTTTT